This TCR beta chain comes out of a study of beta chain features in type 1 diabetes. Overall study findings and caveats: Shortening of TCRB CDR3s, moderate but significant, appeared in all four CD4+ subsets of Type 1 diabetes patients.

This clone was seen more than once but under ten times. Its antigen is unknown. Sequencing targeted expressed TCRB transcripts, as all isolated RNA had been reverse transcribed. Clones were read by immunoSEQ multiplex PCR, and TCRdb kept only the in-frame ones, dropping some. The data hold about 150,000 clones, with 7.8% observed a single time. Material for sequencing was central memory CD4+ T cells from blood. This sequence originates from a woman aged 40 to 50 with type 1 diabetes.

The CDR3 region has the DNA TGTGCCAGCAGTTTGCGGCGGGGGGCTCCCACAGATACGCAGTATTTT. Translated: CASSLRRGAPTDTQYF. The chain joins TRBV27 to TRBJ2-3, with 8 positions matching TRBD2. CDR1 is MNHEY, CDR2 SMNVEV, per germline (reference sequence). Trimming at V came to 3 bases and at J to 2 bases, leaving 7 bases not matched to a gene. This CDR3 region has 16 residues.